The clone carrying this TCR beta chain has only one observation. Only in-frame clones appear in the TCRdb table, and some are missing; sequencing was by immunoSEQ multiplex PCR. This sample has around 47,000 clones; around 92% occur once, and the top ten carry 9%. This record comes from a study of blood T cell repertoires in COVID-19. Overall study: PBMCs, B-cell-depleted T cells, or T cells provided the cDNA or gDNA that made up the material.

V shed 4 bases and J shed 0 bases, with 8 bases lying between them. Germline CDR1 and CDR2: SGHRS and YFSETQ. This CDR3 has 13 amino acids. The sequencing sample was made of peripheral blood. J is TRBJ2-7 and V is TRBV5-1; possible D gene TRBD1, 6 bases. The receptor comes from a man older than 75 with active or convalescent COVID-19. The CDR3 region has the DNA TGCGCCAGCAGCAGGGACATCTCCTACGAGCAGTACTTC. Its protein is CASSRDISYEQYF.